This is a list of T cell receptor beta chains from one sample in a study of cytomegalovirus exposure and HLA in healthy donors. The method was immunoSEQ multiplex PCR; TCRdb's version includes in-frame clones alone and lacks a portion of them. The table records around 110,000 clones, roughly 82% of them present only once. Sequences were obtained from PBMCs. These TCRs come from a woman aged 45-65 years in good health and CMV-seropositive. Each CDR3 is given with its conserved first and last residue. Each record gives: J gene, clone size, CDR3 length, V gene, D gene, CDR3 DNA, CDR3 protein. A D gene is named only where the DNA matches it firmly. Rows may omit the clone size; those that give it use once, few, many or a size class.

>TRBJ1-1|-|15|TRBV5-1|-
TGCGCCAGCAGCTGGGGAGGGAGCATGAACACTGAAGCTTTCTTT
CASSWGGSMNTEAFF
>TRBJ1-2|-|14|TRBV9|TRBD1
TGTGCCAGCAGCGCAAGCCGGGACAGGGATGGCTACACCTTC
CASSASRDRDGYTF
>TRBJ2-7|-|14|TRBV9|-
TGTGCCAGCAGCGTAGATGGGAGACACTACGAGCAGTACTTC
CASSVDGRHYEQYF
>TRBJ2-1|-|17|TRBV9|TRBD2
TGTGCCAGCAGCGTTTTGGGGGCGGGGGGATACCGGAATGAGCAGTTCTTC
CASSVLGAGGYRNEQFF
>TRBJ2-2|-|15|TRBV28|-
TGTGCCAGCAGTCCTCCGGGAGCGGGTACCGGGGAGCTGTTTTTT
CASSPPGAGTGELFF
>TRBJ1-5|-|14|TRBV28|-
TGTGCCAGCAGACGAAACAGCTTTTATCAGCCCCAGCATTTT
CASRRNSFYQPQHF
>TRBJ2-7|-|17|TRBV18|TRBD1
TGTGCCAGCTCACCCCCGTCATCACAGGGGGACTCCTACGAGCAGTACTTC
CASSPPSSQGDSYEQYF
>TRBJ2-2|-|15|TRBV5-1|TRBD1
TGCGCCAGCAGCTGGGGACAGGGGGCCTCCGGGGAGCTGTTTTTT
CASSWGQGASGELFF
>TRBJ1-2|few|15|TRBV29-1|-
TGCAGCGTTGCGCAGGGTGGTCGGGGGGGATATGGCTACACCTTC
CSVAQGGRGGYGYTF
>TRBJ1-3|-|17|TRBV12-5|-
TGTGCTAGTGGTTTGGTACTGGGCACTGGCTCTGGAAACACCATATATTTT
CASGLVLGTGSGNTIYF
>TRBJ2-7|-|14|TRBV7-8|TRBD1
TGTGCCAGCACCAGACAGACAGGGTTCTACGAGCAGTACTTC
CASTRQTGFYEQYF
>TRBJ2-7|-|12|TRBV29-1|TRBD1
TGCAGCGTCGGGACAGGGCCCTACGAGCAGTACTTC
CSVGTGPYEQYF
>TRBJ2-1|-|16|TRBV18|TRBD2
TGTGCCAGCTCACCACCCGGGACTAGCGGCTACAATGAGCAGTTCTTC
CASSPPGTSGYNEQFF
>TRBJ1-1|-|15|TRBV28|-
TGTGCCAGCAGTATGGGGCTGCGAATGAACACTGAAGCTTTCTTT
CASSMGLRMNTEAFF
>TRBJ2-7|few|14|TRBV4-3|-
TGCGCCAGCAGCCAAGAAAGGACTACCTACGAGCAGTACTTC
CASSQERTTYEQYF
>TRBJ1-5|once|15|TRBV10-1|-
TGCGCCAGCAGTGACCACAACAGGGCTCATCAGCCCCAGCATTTT
CASSDHNRAHQPQHF
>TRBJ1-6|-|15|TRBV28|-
TGTGCCAGCAGTTTCCGGCAGACAGATAATTCACCCCTCCACTTT
CASSFRQTDNSPLHF
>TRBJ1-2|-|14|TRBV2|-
TGTGCCAGCCGAGTCGGAGGGGGGGTCTATGGCTACACCTTC
CASRVGGGVYGYTF
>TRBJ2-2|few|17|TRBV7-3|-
TGTGCCAGCAGCTTATGGGGGGCTCAAACAGGGGCCGGGGAGCTGTTTTTT
CASSLWGAQTGAGELFF
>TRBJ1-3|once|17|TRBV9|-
TGTGCCAGCAGCGCTTCCGGGACATCTCACTCTGGAAACACCATATATTTT
CASSASGTSHSGNTIYF
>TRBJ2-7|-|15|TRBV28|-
TGTGCCAGCAGTCTAGGAGGGCAGGGGGTCCACGAGCAGTACTTC
CASSLGGQGVHEQYF
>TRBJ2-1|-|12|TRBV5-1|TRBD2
TGCGCCAGCAGATTAGCGGGGGTTGAGCAGTTCTTC
CASRLAGVEQFF
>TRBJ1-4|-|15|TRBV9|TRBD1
TGTGCCAGCAGCGTTTCCGGGACAGATAATGAAAAACTGTTTTTT
CASSVSGTDNEKLFF
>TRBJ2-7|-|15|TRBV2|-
TGTGCCAGCACCGTGGGGACTCGTTTGACGGACGAGCAGTACTTC
CASTVGTRLTDEQYF
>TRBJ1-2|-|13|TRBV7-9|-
TGTGCCAGCAGCATAACTAATAACTATGGCTACACCTTC
CASSITNNYGYTF
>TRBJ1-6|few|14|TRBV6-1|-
TGTGCCAGCAGTGAAGGACGGGGGAATTCACCCCTCCACTTT
CASSEGRGNSPLHF
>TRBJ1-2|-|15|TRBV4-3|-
TGCGCCAGCAGCCAAGTGGGGGGGGCCCCCTATGGCTACACCTTC
CASSQVGGAPYGYTF
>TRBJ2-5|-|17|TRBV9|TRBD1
TGTGCCAGCAGCCCCGGACAGGGGGGCCATCTCCAAGAGACCCAGTACTTC
CASSPGQGGHLQETQYF
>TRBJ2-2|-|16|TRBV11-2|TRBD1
TGTGCCAGCATAAAGCTTGCAGGGGGCCGTACCGGGGAGCTGTTTTTT
CASIKLAGGRTGELFF
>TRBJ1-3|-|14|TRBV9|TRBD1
TGTGCCAGCAGCGCAGACAGGGGTGGAAACACCATATATTTT
CASSADRGGNTIYF
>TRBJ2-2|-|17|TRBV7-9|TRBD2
TGTTCCAGCAGCTTACCTGGGACTAGCGGGGAAACCGGGGAGCTGTTTTTT
CSSSLPGTSGETGELFF
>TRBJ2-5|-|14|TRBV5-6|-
TGTGCCAGCAGTTTACGACTGAATCGGGAGACCCAGTACTTC
CASSLRLNRETQYF
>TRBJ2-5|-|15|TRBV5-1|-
TGCGCCAGCAGCGGCGAGATTGGAGGGGTCGAGACCCAGTACTTC
CASSGEIGGVETQYF
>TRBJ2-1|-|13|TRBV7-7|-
TGTGCCAGCAGCCCGGGTCGGCTCAATGAGCAGTTCTTC
CASSPGRLNEQFF
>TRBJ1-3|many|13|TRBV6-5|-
TGTGCCAGCGGCGGGGGGCCTGGAAACACCATATATTTT
CASGGGPGNTIYF
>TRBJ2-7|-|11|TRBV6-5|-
TGTGCCAGCAGTTCACAGTACGAGCAGTACTTC
CASSSQYEQYF
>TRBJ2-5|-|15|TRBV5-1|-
TGCGCCAGCAGCCCACAGGGAGGGGCGGGGGAGACCCAGTACTTC
CASSPQGGAGETQYF
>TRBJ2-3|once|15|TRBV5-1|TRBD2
TGCGCCAGCAGCTTGGGACTAGCGGAAGGAGATACGCAGTATTTT
CASSLGLAEGDTQYF
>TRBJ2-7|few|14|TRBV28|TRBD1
TGTGCCAGCTTCTCTAGACAGGGGACCTACGAGCAGTACTTC
CASFSRQGTYEQYF
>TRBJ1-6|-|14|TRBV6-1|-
TGTGCCAGCAGAGTACCCGGGGTGCAGTCACCCCTCCACTTT
CASRVPGVQSPLHF
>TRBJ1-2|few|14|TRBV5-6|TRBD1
TGTGCCAGCAGCGTGGGACAGGGGGTGCATGGCTACACCTTC
CASSVGQGVHGYTF
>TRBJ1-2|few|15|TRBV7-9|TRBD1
TGTGCCAGCAGCGCCCGACAGGGCCTAAACTATGGCTACACCTTC
CASSARQGLNYGYTF
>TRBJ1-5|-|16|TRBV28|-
TGTGCCAGCAGTTTAGGGGCCCAGGGTGTGGGACAGCCCCAGCATTTT
CASSLGAQGVGQPQHF
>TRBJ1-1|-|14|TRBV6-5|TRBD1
TGTGCCAGCACCCGGGACAGGGCCTCCACTGAAGCTTTCTTT
CASTRDRASTEAFF
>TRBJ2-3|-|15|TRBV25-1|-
TGTGCCAGCAGTGACGCAGGGATACTCACAGATACGCAGTATTTT
CASSDAGILTDTQYF
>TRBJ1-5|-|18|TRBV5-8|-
TGTGCCAGCAGCTCCCCGCGGGCGGATTGGGCTAGCAATCAGCCCCAGCATTTT
CASSSPRADWASNQPQHF
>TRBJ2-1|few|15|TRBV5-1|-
TGCGCCAGCAGCCGCCTCACTGATATAAACAATGAGCAGTTCTTC
CASSRLTDINNEQFF
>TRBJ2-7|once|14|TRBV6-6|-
TGTGCCAGCAGTTACGGCGGCCTTACCTACGAGCAGTACTTC
CASSYGGLTYEQYF
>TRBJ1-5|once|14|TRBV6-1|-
TGTGCCAGCAGTGGATTAGATAGCAATCAGCCCCAGCATTTT
CASSGLDSNQPQHF
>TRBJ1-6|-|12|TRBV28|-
TGTGCCATAGGAACAGGGTCGGTCCCCCTCCACTTT
CAIGTGSVPLHF
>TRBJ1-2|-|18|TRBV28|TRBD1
TGTGCCAGCAGTTTCGCCCCTGGGGGGACAGGGGGTTGGTATGGCTACACCTTC
CASSFAPGGTGGWYGYTF
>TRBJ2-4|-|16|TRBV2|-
TGTGCCAGCGGGGGACACCCAACGGGGGCCAAAAACATTCAGTACTTC
CASGGHPTGAKNIQYF
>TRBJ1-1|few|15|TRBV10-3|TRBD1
TGTGCCATCAGTGCACTATCGGGACAGCACACTGAAGCTTTCTTT
CAISALSGQHTEAFF
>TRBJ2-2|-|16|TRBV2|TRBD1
TGTGCCAGCAGTATCCCCCGGGACAGTAACACCGGGGAGCTGTTTTTT
CASSIPRDSNTGELFF
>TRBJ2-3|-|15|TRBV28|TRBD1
TGTGCCAGCAGGCTTCCGGGACAGCGCACAGATACGCAGTATTTT
CASRLPGQRTDTQYF
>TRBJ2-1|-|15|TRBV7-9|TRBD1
TGTGCCAGCAGCTTAAGAGGGACAGGGGACAATGAGCAGTTCTTC
CASSLRGTGDNEQFF
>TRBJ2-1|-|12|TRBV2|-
TGTGCCAGCAGGGCTTACGGGGATGAGCAGTTCTTC
CASRAYGDEQFF
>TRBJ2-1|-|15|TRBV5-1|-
TGCGCCAGCAGCCGGACTCTCCAGGGGGGAAATGAGCAGTTCTTC
CASSRTLQGGNEQFF
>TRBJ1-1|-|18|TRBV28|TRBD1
TGTGCCAGCAGTGCTGCGGGACAGGGGGTAGTAAAGGCCACTGAAGCTTTCTTT
CASSAAGQGVVKATEAFF